The 6 T cell receptor beta chains below were found in one sample sequenced in a study of PD-1 blockade in classical Hodgkin lymphoma. Every patient relapsed after autologous stem cell transplantation, and brentuximab vedotin exposure varied. Data came from immunoSEQ multiplex PCR; TCRdb stores just in-frame clones and leaves some out. The table includes roughly 61,000 clones, roughly nine tenths detected once. The sequencing used peripheral blood mononuclear cells (PBMCs), collected at baseline. The origin of the receptors is a human donor with classical Hodgkin lymphoma.

This clone was found once. V gene TRBV7-2 combines with J gene TRBJ2-1; 10 bases match TRBD2. This CDR3 has 14 residues. Trimming cost V 3 bases and J 6 bases; bases outside gene matches: 2. Germline V gives CDR1 SGHTA, CDR2 FQGNSA. CDR3 loop: CASSFGLAANEQFF. DNA of the CDR3: TGTGCCAGCAGCTTTGGACTAGCGGCCAATGAGCAGTTCTTC.

This chain uses TRBV7-8 with TRBJ1-4; D uncertain. This CDR3 contains 13 residues. V was cut by 5 bases and J by 8 bases, with 12 bases left in between. Per germline, CDR1 SGHVS and CDR2 FQNEAQ. The CDR3 DNA follows: TGTGCCAGCAGCCAAGGACCCGTAGAAAAACTGTTTTTT. Translation gives CASSQGPVEKLFF.

The J gene is TRBJ1-1, the V gene TRBV2, with D hard to call. This CDR3 contains 11 residues. Trimming pared 8 bases from V and 4 bases from J, leaving 8 bases between. Per germline, CDR1 SNHLY and CDR2 FYNNEI. The CDR3 coding sequence is TGTGCCAGCCGGTATAGCACTGAAGCTTTCTTT. This encodes CASRYSTEAFF.

The rearrangement links TRBV12-5 to TRBJ2-2, with unresolved D. Germline loops: CDR1 LGHNT, CDR2 FRNRAP. The CDR3 totals 15 residues. The V gene lost 1 base and the J gene lost 7 bases, with 13 bases spanning the gap. The CDR3 loop is CASGLGQVPGGELFF. In nucleotides, the CDR3 is TGTGCTAGTGGTTTGGGCCAGGTACCGGGCGGGGAGCTGTTTTTT.

The J gene is TRBJ2-5, the V gene TRBV10-2; D unresolved. The germline gives CDR1 WSHSY, CDR2 SAAADI. There are 12 residues in the CDR3. Trimming took off 4 bases at V and 5 bases at J, with 8 bases between the two ends. This chain's CDR3 is CASSAGRETQYF. The CDR3 bases are TGCGCCAGCAGTGCCGGCCGGGAGACCCAGTACTTC.

The chain uses TRBV15 and TRBJ2-7; 7 nucleotides match TRBD1. Germline V gene sequence: CDR1 LNHNV, CDR2 YYDKDF (reference sequence). V lost 6 bases, J lost 2 bases, and 16 bases stayed unmatched. CDR3 length: 17 amino acids. For the CDR3, the DNA is TGTGCCACCAGTCGAACCGCCCGAGACAGGGAAACCTACGAGCAGTACTTC. Protein product: CATSRTARDRETYEQYF.